Each of the 22 T cell receptor beta chains below was sequenced from the same sample in a study of cytomegalovirus exposure and HLA in healthy donors. Primers: 60 Vbeta forward and 13 Jbeta reverse. Assay used: immunoSEQ multiplex PCR; TCRdb lists only in-frame clones, some missing. The sample records some 140,000 clones, roughly four fifths being singletons. Sequenced: PBMCs. These receptors came from a woman in her forties in good health and CMV-seronegative.

The J gene is TRBJ1-1, the V gene TRBV9, with D possibly being TRBD1 (6 bases). V lost 2 bases, J lost 0 bases, and 23 bases lay in between. The CDR3 runs to 19 residues. Germline CDR1 reads SGDLS; CDR2 reads YYNGEE. The CDR3 DNA sequence: TGTGCCAGCAGCGTCAATAGGGGGATCGTGGGAAGGATGAACACTGAAGCTTTCTTT. Protein: CASSVNRGIVGRMNTEAFF.

The rearrangement links TRBV19 to TRBJ1-2, with D uncertain. CDR3 length equals 14 residues. Looked up from germline, CDR1 is LNHDA and CDR2 is SQIVND (reference sequence). V shed 2 bases and J shed 3 bases, with 10 bases lying between them. CDR3 sequence (DNA): TGTGCCAGTAGTATAAGTTGGGGAGACTATGGCTACACCTTC. Translation gives CASSISWGDYGYTF.

In this sample, this clone turned up a few times. The genes are TRBV2 and TRBJ1-6; TRBD1 might be the D (6 bases). The V and J ends lost 5 bases and 10 bases respectively, with 15 bases between them. Germline V gives CDR1 SNHLY, CDR2 FYNNEI. The CDR3 is 14 amino acids. For the CDR3, the DNA is TGTGCCAGCAGTTACAGGGAGACGGGATCACCCCTCCACTTT. Its protein product is CASSYRETGSPLHF.

The CDR3 DNA reads as TGTGCCAGCAGCCTTTTGAGGGGGGGATATCGGACTGAAGCTTTCTTT. This gives the protein CASSLLRGGYRTEAFF. This chain joins TRBV28 and TRBJ1-1, with D possibly matching TRBD1 (6 bases). This CDR3 contains 16 residues. Germline loops: CDR1 MDHEN, CDR2 SYDVKM. The ends were cut back, 6 bases at V and 5 bases at J, with 22 bases in the middle.

This chain joins TRBV7-8 and TRBJ2-1; 9 positions match TRBD2. V was clipped by 5 bases and J by 4 bases; unmatched bases: 6. The CDR3 is 15 amino acids. The germline gives CDR1 SGHVS, CDR2 FQNEAQ. CDR3: CASSVGTSTYNEQFF. The CDR3 DNA is TGTGCCAGCAGCGTCGGGACTAGCACTTACAATGAGCAGTTCTTC.

The chain is built from TRBV15 and TRBJ2-6, with 10 positions matching TRBD1. The CDR3 spans 21 residues. Germline V CDR1 and CDR2: LNHNV, YYDKDF (reference sequence). Trimming removed 0 bases from V and 3 bases from J; junction bases left unmatched: 14. CDR3 bases: TGTGCCACCAGCAGAGAGGGCCCATTTGGACAGGGGGGGATTGGGGCCAACGTCCTGACTTTC. Protein: CATSREGPFGQGGIGANVLTF.

The chain joins TRBV9 to TRBJ2-3, with 10 bases aligning to TRBD2. CDR1 and CDR2 (germline): SGDLS, YYNGEE. Trimming took 4 bases from V and 0 from J; bases not matched to a gene: 5. This CDR3 contains 16 residues. The CDR3: CASSRGAGGSTDTQYF. The DNA for the CDR3 is TGTGCCAGCAGCCGTGGAGCGGGGGGGAGCACAGATACGCAGTATTTT.

This clone showed up just once. The chain is built from TRBV5-5 and TRBJ1-5, with D unresolved. This CDR3 has 15 amino acids. Trimming cost V 0 bases and J 2 bases, with 9 bases left between them. The V gene's germline CDR1 is SGHKS and CDR2 YYEKEE (reference sequence). CDR3 region: CASSLDVGGNQPQHF. The DNA for the CDR3 is TGTGCCAGCAGCTTGGATGTGGGAGGCAATCAGCCCCAGCATTTT.

This chain uses TRBV6-4 with TRBJ2-1; the match to TRBD2 covers 10 bases. This CDR3 region has 18 residues. Unmatched junction bases numbered 9, after V lost 3 bases and J lost 1 base. Germline V lookup: CDR1 MRHNA, CDR2 SNTAGT. CDR3 nucleotides: TGTGCCAGCAGTGAAATTGCTGGTAGCGGGGGGTCCTACAATGAGCAGTTCTTC. It translates to CASSEIAGSGGSYNEQFF.

The chain couples TRBV2 to TRBJ1-5, with TRBD1 matching over 7 bases. V trimming: 5 bases; J trimming: 5 bases; junction bases outside the gene matches: 6. CDR3 length: 14 residues. Germline CDR1 SNHLY, CDR2 FYNNEI. The CDR3 coding sequence is TGTGCCAGCAGTTTTGACAGGGCGGATCAGCCCCAGCATTTT. Amino acid sequence: CASSFDRADQPQHF.

This clone was detected a few times. The chain links TRBV6-6 to TRBJ2-7; weak D call: TRBD1 (7 bases). The CDR3 is made up of 14 amino acids. Germline CDR1 reads MNHNY; CDR2 reads SVGAGI (reference sequence). V lost 6 bases and J lost 2, with 14 bases in between. The CDR3 DNA is TGTGCCAGCAGCAAAGGAGGGGGCCCCTACGAGCAGTACGTC. Translating it yields CASSKGGGPYEQYV.

This clone was counted only a few times. The chain recombines TRBV21-1 with TRBJ2-7; TRBD2 is taken as the D call from the table, unchecked against the DNA. TRBV21-1 is assigned pseudogene status. This CDR3 has 17 amino acids. CDR3 protein: CASSPGKRGGKSYEQYF. CDR3 DNA: TGTGCCAGCAGCCCTGGGAAGCGCGGGGGTAAGTCCTACGAGCAGTACTTC.

This clone has only one observation. This chain's CDR3 is CASSPLPGQGAPVQYF. The CDR3 region has the DNA TGTGCCAGCAGTCCACTTCCGGGACAGGGGGCGCCTGTTCAGTACTTC. The J gene is TRBJ2-4, the V gene TRBV27, with TRBD1 identical over 12 bases. Trimming removed 5 bases from V and 11 bases from J; junction bases left unmatched: 13. The germline CDR1 and CDR2 sequences are MNHEY and SMNVEV (reference sequence). The CDR3 totals 16 residues.

The CDR3 DNA sequence: TGTGCCAGCAGCTTGGGTGGGACAGGCTATAACTCTGGGGCCAACGTCCTGACTTTC. Its protein is CASSLGGTGYNSGANVLTF. This chain connects TRBV5-6 to TRBJ2-6; 8 bases are a match to TRBD1. The CDR3 is made up of 19 amino acids. J gave up 0 bases and V 0 bases, and 8 bases lay outside the gene matches. Germline assignment: CDR1 SGHDT and CDR2 YYEEEE.

The chain carries TRBV7-2 and TRBJ2-5, with a tentative D call TRBD1 (6 bases). The CDR3 totals 14 residues. The V gene lost 5 bases and the J gene lost 0 bases, with 10 bases spanning the gap. Germline V gives CDR1 SGHTA, CDR2 FQGNSA. CDR3 sequence (DNA): TGTGCCAGCAGCAGCACAGGGAACCAAGAGACCCAGTACTTC. As protein: CASSSTGNQETQYF.

The CDR3 here is CASSRDRGKQPQHF. CDR3 in DNA: TGTGCCAGCAGTCGGGACAGGGGAAAACAGCCCCAGCATTTT. This chain links TRBV2 with TRBJ1-5, with 10 bases aligning to TRBD1. This CDR3 contains 14 residues. Germline CDR1 reads SNHLY; CDR2 reads FYNNEI. V shed 5 bases and J 7 bases; nucleotides not matched to a gene: 5.

The rearrangement uses TRBV19 and TRBJ2-1, with D possibly being TRBD1 (6 bases). V gave up 4 bases and J gave up 7 bases, with 8 bases separating them. This CDR3 contains 12 residues. CDR1 LNHDA and CDR2 SQIVND come from the germline V gene (reference sequence). The CDR3 DNA reads as TGTGCCAGTAGTACAGGGGCGAATGAGCAGTTCTTC. It is translated as CASSTGANEQFF.

The V call is TRBV7-2, the J call TRBJ2-3; 8 bases match TRBD2. Germline V gene lookup returns CDR1 SGHTA and CDR2 FQGNSA. The CDR3 runs 14 residues. With 11 bases clipped from V and 2 bases from J, the junction kept 9 bases outside the gene matches. The CDR3 loop is CASLAGGPTDTQYF. The DNA for the CDR3 is TGTGCCTCTCTCGCGGGAGGTCCCACAGATACGCAGTATTTT.

The chain employs TRBV4-3 and TRBJ2-2; D call uncertain. Germline V CDR1 and CDR2: LGHNA, YSLEER. V gave up 4 bases and J gave up 4 bases, with 16 bases separating them. CDR3 length: 16 amino acids. The CDR3 sequence is CASSLSPSWATGELFF. The CDR3 nucleotides read TGCGCCAGCAGCCTCTCCCCAAGTTGGGCCACCGGGGAGCTGTTTTTT.

CDR3 DNA: TGTGCAAGTCGCTTCAATTACCGGGGGACAGGAGGGTCACCCCTCCACTTT. Its translation: CASRFNYRGTGGSPLHF. This chain joins TRBV12-2 and TRBJ1-6; the table's D call, TRBD1, was not checked against the DNA. TRBV12-2 is labeled a pseudogene. CDR3 size: 17 residues.

Comments on this clone: At one end the junction does not follow the germline gene, possibly because of a read error. The chain combines TRBV6-5 with TRBJ2-2; D is possibly TRBD2 (5 bases). This CDR3 has 13 residues. Germline V gene data show CDR1 as MNHEY and CDR2 as SVGAGI. The CDR3 sequence is CASSPQPTGELFF. The CDR3 region has the DNA TGTGCCAGCAGTCCCCAACCGACCGGGGAGCTGTTCTTT.

The gene calls are TRBV6-6 and TRBJ2-2; 10 bases are a match to TRBD1. This CDR3 is 14 amino acids long. Germline CDR1 MNHNY, CDR2 SVGAGI (reference sequence). Unmatched junction bases numbered 4, after V lost 8 bases and J lost 4 bases. In nucleotides, the CDR3 is TGTGCCAGCGACAGGGGGCGGAGCACCGGGGAGCTGTTTTTT. It translates to CASDRGRSTGELFF.